These 27 T cell receptor beta chains were sequenced from one sample in a study of blood T cell repertoires in COVID-19. Sequenced by immunoSEQ multiplex PCR; TCRdb stores in-frame clones only, minus some. The sample consists of fewer than 85,000 clones, around 83% of them appearing once. Sequenced material: peripheral blood. The source is a woman aged 60-75 years with acute or convalescent COVID-19.

The CDR3 DNA reads as TGTGCCAGCAGCCAGACGACAGGGATGAACACTGAAGCTTTCTTT. Its protein product is CASSQTTGMNTEAFF. The chain carries TRBV9 and TRBJ1-1; 7 bases are a match to TRBD1. J lost 0 bases, V lost 4 bases, and 6 bases had no gene match. Germline CDR1 and CDR2: SGDLS and YYNGEE. This CDR3 comprises 15 residues.

V usage is TRBV6-6 and J usage is TRBJ1-5; the match to TRBD1 covers 10 bases. The ends lost 6 bases at V and 6 bases at J; junction bases unmatched: 11. From germline, CDR1 is MNHNY and CDR2 SVGAGI (reference sequence). CDR3 size: 16 residues. CDR3 sequence: CASSRPRQGAGQPQHF. DNA of the CDR3: TGTGCCAGCAGCCGCCCTCGACAGGGGGCGGGTCAGCCCCAGCATTTT.

This clone was found a few times. The chain is built from TRBV9 and TRBJ1-1; tentative D call: TRBD1 (6 bases). CDR1 is SGDLS, CDR2 YYNGEE, per germline. The CDR3 runs to 14 residues. The V and J ends lost 2 bases and 1 base respectively, with 9 bases between them. CDR3 amino acids: CASSVDSTNTEAFF. In DNA form, the CDR3 reads TGTGCCAGCAGCGTGGACAGCACGAACACTGAAGCTTTCTTT.

The rearrangement uses TRBV5-1 and TRBJ2-3; D not certain. CDR3 length: 12 amino acids. Germline V gene data show CDR1 as SGHRS and CDR2 as YFSETQ. V lost 1 base and J 4 bases, leaving 4 bases between the germline ends. In DNA, the CDR3 is TGCGCCAGCAGCTTGACTTCAGATACGCAGTATTTT. It translates to CASSLTSDTQYF.

The J gene is TRBJ1-5, the V gene TRBV30, with a weak D call TRBD1 (6 bases). V lost 0 bases, J lost 4 bases, and 13 bases lay in between. The CDR3 has 15 amino acids. Germline CDR1 is GTSNPN and CDR2 is SVGIG (reference sequence). CDR3 residues: CAWSVRTVINQPQHF. CDR3 nucleotides: TGTGCCTGGAGTGTACGGACAGTTATTAATCAGCCCCAGCATTTT. The whole variable domain, filled in from reference TRBV30 and TRBJ1-5, reads SQTIHQWPATLVQPVGSPLSLECTVEGTSNPNLYWYRQAAGRGLQLLFYSVGIGQISSEVPQNLSASRPQDRQFILSSKKLLLSDSGFYLCAWSVRTVINQPQHFGDGTRLSIL.

The chain has TRBV5-1 and TRBJ2-7, with TRBD1 identical over 7 bases. CDR1 and CDR2 (germline): SGHRS, YFSETQ. V was clipped by 5 bases and J by 4 bases; unmatched bases: 6. The CDR3 covers 13 residues. The DNA for the CDR3 is TGCGCCAGCAGTCTGGGACAGCAGTACGAGCAGTACTTC. It codes for CASSLGQQYEQYF.

CDR3 sequence (DNA): TGTGCCAGCAGCCCCATGACAGGGATCTACGAGCAGTACTTC. This translates into CASSPMTGIYEQYF. The chain joins TRBV11-2 to TRBJ2-7; 7 bases line up with TRBD1. This CDR3 is built from 14 residues. The V segment lost 5 bases and the J segment 3 bases; nucleotides outside the gene matches: 7. Looked up from germline, CDR1 is SGHAT and CDR2 is FQNNGV.

The rearrangement uses TRBV4-1 and TRBJ2-2, with TRBD1 identical over 7 bases. Germline V gene sequence: CDR1 MGHRA, CDR2 YSYEKL. J gave up 10 bases and V 2 bases, and 4 bases lay outside the gene matches. The CDR3 has 13 residues. DNA for the CDR3: TGCGCCAGCAGCCAAATACAGGGGTCGGAGCTGTTTTTT. It codes for CASSQIQGSELFF.

The chain couples TRBV18 to TRBJ1-3, with a weak D call TRBD1 (6 bases). Trimming stripped 5 bases from V and 0 bases from J, with 11 bases between. The CDR3 length is 15 residues. Germline V gene data show CDR1 as KGHSH and CDR2 as LQKENI. CDR3 bases: TGTGCCAGCTCATCCTTACAGGGCTCTGGAAACACCATATATTTT. It is translated as CASSSLQGSGNTIYF.

J is TRBJ2-3 and V is TRBV25-1; TRBD2 is a possible D gene (6 bases). This CDR3 spans 15 amino acids. Per the germline V gene, CDR1 is MGHDK and CDR2 is SYGVNS. Between the trimmed V and J ends, which lost 3 bases and 4 bases, there was a span of 14 bases. The CDR3 protein is CASSEPEGFADTQYF. CDR3 DNA sequence: TGTGCCAGCAGTGAGCCGGAGGGATTCGCAGATACGCAGTATTTT. Together with reference TRBV25-1 and TRBJ2-3, the CDR3 gives the full variable domain: EADIYQTPRYLVIGTGKKITLECSQTMGHDKMYWYQQDPGMELHLIHYSYGVNSTEKGDLSSESTVSRIRTEHFPLTLESARPSHTSQYLCASSEPEGFADTQYFGPGTRLTVL.

In regard to this clone: This CDR3 is also generated by other DNA sequences in the sample. The rearrangement uses TRBV19 and TRBJ1-2; D call uncertain. The germline gives CDR1 LNHDA, CDR2 SQIVND (reference sequence). The CDR3 loop spans 13 amino acids. V was pared by 3 bases and J by 2 bases, with 7 bases between. For the CDR3, the DNA is TGTGCCAGTAGTATCGAGGGAAACTATGGCTACACCTTC. Encoded protein: CASSIEGNYGYTF.

The chain has TRBV20-1 and TRBJ1-2; no clear D gene. Looked up from germline, CDR1 is DFQATT and CDR2 is SNEGSKA (reference sequence). This CDR3 is built from 10 residues. The V end lost 4 bases, the J end lost 7 bases, and 7 bases lay between the germline ends. The CDR3 spells CSATGSGYTF. For the CDR3, the DNA is TGCAGTGCTACGGGGTCTGGCTACACCTTC.

CDR3 in DNA: TGCGCCAGCAGCTTGGGACAGGGGCACACAGATACGCAGTATTTT. Translating gives CASSLGQGHTDTQYF. The chain uses TRBV5-1 and TRBJ2-3; 8 nucleotides match TRBD1. Losses at the gene ends were 0 bases for V and 2 bases for J; bases not matched to a gene: 2. This CDR3 has 15 residues. Germline values: CDR1 SGHRS, CDR2 YFSETQ.

The J gene is TRBJ1-6, the V gene TRBV7-8, with TRBD1 matching 9 bases. This CDR3 comprises 18 residues. V lost 1 base to trimming and J lost 0 bases; unmatched junction nucleotides: 4. Germline CDR1 SGHVS, CDR2 FQNEAQ. The CDR3 DNA is TGTGCCAGCAGCTTAGATGGGACAGGGAGCTCCTATAATTCACCCCTCCACTTT. Protein: CASSLDGTGSSYNSPLHF.

The V call is TRBV6-6, the J call TRBJ1-4; 7 bases line up with TRBD1. V dropped 2 bases and J dropped 8; count of bases not matched to a gene: 5. From germline, CDR1 is MNHNY and CDR2 SVGAGI (reference sequence). This CDR3 is 14 amino acids long. CDR3 bases: TGTGCCAGCAGTTACGGGGACAGCAGAGAAAAACTGTTTTTT. Translating it yields CASSYGDSREKLFF.

Here the CDR3 reads CASSLGTEIGNTIYF. CDR3 nucleotide sequence: TGTGCCAGCAGCTTAGGGACAGAAATTGGAAACACCATATATTTT. J is TRBJ1-3 and V is TRBV7-2, with TRBD1 as a possible D gene (6 bases). Germline V lookup: CDR1 SGHTA, CDR2 FQGNSA. Trimming left V 1 base short and J 3 bases short, with 10 bases between. The CDR3 consists of 15 residues.

The chain recombines TRBV19 with TRBJ1-5, with a possible D match to TRBD1 (5 bases). Trimming stripped 6 bases from V and 3 bases from J, with 15 bases between. This CDR3 spans 15 amino acids. Germline V lookup: CDR1 LNHDA, CDR2 SQIVND (reference sequence). CDR3 in DNA: TGTGCCAGTAGCCCCCTGGGGGGGACCAATCAGCCCCAGCATTTT. It encodes CASSPLGGTNQPQHF. Together with reference TRBV19 and TRBJ1-5, the CDR3 gives the full variable domain: DGGITQSPKYLFRKEGQNVTLSCEQNLNHDAMYWYRQDPGQGLRLIYYSQIVNDFQKGDIAEGYSVSREKKESFPLTVTSAQKNPTAFYLCASSPLGGTNQPQHFGDGTRLSIL.

The rearrangement uses TRBV10-2 and TRBJ1-5; 8 nucleotides match TRBD1. After removal of 6 bases from V and 5 bases from J, the junction contained 9 bases not matched to a gene. The CDR3 is made up of 15 amino acids. Germline CDR1 and CDR2: WSHSY and SAAADI. For the CDR3, the DNA is TGCGCCAGCAGGGACAGACAGGGGAGGGATCAGCCCCAGCATTTT. It specifies CASRDRQGRDQPQHF.

This chain uses TRBV7-3 with TRBJ2-3, with D possibly matching TRBD1 (6 bases). The CDR3 totals 15 residues. Trimming took 1 base from V and 2 from J, leaving 10 bases between them. CDR1 is SGHTA, CDR2 FQGTGA, per germline. CDR3 residues: CASSLMGDTTDTQYF. The CDR3 DNA follows: TGTGCCAGCAGCTTAATGGGGGACACCACAGATACGCAGTATTTT. Combining the CDR3 with reference TRBV7-3 and TRBJ2-3 gives the whole variable domain GAGVSQTPSNKVTEKGKYVELRCDPISGHTALYWYRQSLGQGPEFLIYFQGTGAADDSGLPNDRFFAVRPEGSVSTLKIQRTERGDSAVYLCASSLMGDTTDTQYFGPGTRLTVL.

The chain is built from TRBV5-4 and TRBJ2-2, with TRBD2 matching 14 bases. Unmatched junction bases numbered 10, after V lost 4 bases and J lost 5 bases. The CDR3 totals 18 residues. Per germline, CDR1 SGHNT and CDR2 YYREEE (reference sequence). CDR3 amino acids: CASSPDATSGGETGELFF. The CDR3 DNA is TGTGCCAGCAGCCCGGATGCGACTAGCGGGGGGGAAACCGGGGAGCTGTTTTTT.

The gene calls are TRBV7-9 and TRBJ2-5, with 10 bases fitting TRBD2. CDR3 length: 17 residues. Trimming removed 5 bases from V and 0 bases from J; junction bases left unmatched: 9. Germline CDR1 and CDR2: SEHNR and FQNEAQ (reference sequence). For the CDR3, the DNA is TGTGCCAGCAGCCTTCCCCCCGGGACTAGCGACCAAGAGACCCAGTACTTC. This codes for CASSLPPGTSDQETQYF.

This chain uses TRBV5-1 with TRBJ2-3, with D possibly matching TRBD2 (6 bases). The CDR3 sequence is 14 residues long. V was cut by 4 bases and J by 2 bases, with 11 bases left in between. Germline assignment: CDR1 SGHRS and CDR2 YFSETQ. The CDR3 here is CASSTGLLTDTQYF. In DNA, the CDR3 is TGCGCCAGCAGCACCGGACTACTCACAGATACGCAGTATTTT.

The gene calls are TRBV25-1 and TRBJ1-2, with 9 bases that match TRBD1. There are 13 residues in the CDR3. J lost 7 bases, V lost 2 bases, and 2 bases had no gene match. Germline V CDR1 and CDR2: MGHDK, SYGVNS. CDR3 in amino acids: CASSERTGAGYTF. CDR3 nucleotides: TGTGCCAGCAGTGAAAGGACAGGGGCTGGCTACACCTTC.

This clone showed up just a few times. This chain joins TRBV24-1 and TRBJ1-5, with 8 nucleotides matching TRBD1. With V trimmed by 3 bases and J by 5 bases, 20 bases remained unmatched. The germline V gene has CDR1 KGHDR and CDR2 SFDVKD. The CDR3 length is 20 residues. CDR3 residues: CATSDRTLGLTTGVHQPQHF. Written as DNA, the CDR3 is TGTGCCACCAGTGATCGCACCCTGGGCCTCACGACAGGGGTACATCAGCCCCAGCATTTT.

Here the CDR3 DNA reads TGTGCCAGCAGTGAAGCGTTGCTAGCGGGGGGGCACGGGCAGTTCTTC. This gives the protein CASSEALLAGGHGQFF. This rearrangement joins TRBV6-1 to TRBJ2-1, with 12 positions matching TRBD2. The CDR3 runs 16 residues. The germline CDR1 and CDR2 sequences are MNHNS and SASEGT. V dropped 0 bases and J dropped 12; count of bases not matched to a gene: 9.

The count of this clone is one. V is TRBV4-1 and J is TRBJ1-2; D call uncertain. Between the trimmed V and J ends, which lost 0 bases and 2 bases, there was a span of 7 bases. CDR1 and CDR2 from the germline V gene are MGHRA and YSYEKL. The length of the CDR3 is 14 residues. CDR3 protein: CASSQDEENYGYTF. In nucleotides, the CDR3 is TGCGCCAGCAGCCAAGACGAGGAGAACTATGGCTACACCTTC.

The chain joins TRBV2 to TRBJ1-3; 9 bases line up with TRBD1. The germline V gene has CDR1 SNHLY and CDR2 FYNNEI. Trimming removed 6 bases from V and 4 bases from J; junction bases left unmatched: 7. The CDR3 is 15 amino acids. CDR3 bases: TGTGCCAGCAGAGTAACAGGGGGCCCGGGAAACACCATATATTTT. Its protein product is CASRVTGGPGNTIYF.